A selection of T cell receptor beta chains follows, all from one sample in a study of shared clonotypes between healthy human individuals. Profiled with immunoSEQ multiplex PCR; TCRdb holds only in-frame clones, not every one. Among 2 million to 2.5 million clones, 85% to 95% were seen once, and the ten largest hold more than 0.35%. Material for sequencing was naive CD4+ T cells from PBMCs. All receptors come from a man between 18 and 29 years old in good health. Some clones in this sample may be carry-over from other donors' samples. Each CDR3 is given with its conserved first and last residue. A D gene is named only where the DNA matches it firmly. A row's size may be missing; if present it is once, few, many or a size class.

>once|-|TRBJ2-1|TRBV25-1
TGTGCCAGCAGGCGTCAGGGCTACAATGAGCAGTTCTTC
CASRRQGYNEQFF
>-|TRBD1|TRBJ1-2|TRBV19
TGTGCCAGTAGTATCGGGCAGGGGGCCTATGGCTACACCTTC
CASSIGQGAYGYTF
>-|-|TRBJ1-1|TRBV19
TGTGCCAGTAGTATGCCGCGGCAGCCCCCTAACACTGAAGCTTTCTTT
CASSMPRQPPNTEAFF
>-|-|TRBJ1-2|TRBV7-2
TGTGCCAGCAGCCTACAGCAATCTAACTATGGCTACACCTTC
CASSLQQSNYGYTF
>-|-|TRBJ1-5|TRBV28
TGTGCCAGCAGGCCCTTGGGGGTTGGCAATCAGCCCCAGCATTTT
CASRPLGVGNQPQHF
>-|-|TRBJ2-7|TRBV5-4
TGTGCCAGCAGCCCGGGCTCTGGAGGAGCCTTCTCCTACGAGCAGTACTTC
CASSPGSGGAFSYEQYF
>-|-|TRBJ2-6|TRBV28
TGTGCCAGCAGTTTCGGTAGCGGAGGATCTGGGGCCAACGTCCTGACTTTC
CASSFGSGGSGANVLTF
>-|-|TRBJ1-1|TRBV4-2
TGTGCCAGCAGCCAAGGACCAGTGAACACTGAAGCTTTCTTT
CASSQGPVNTEAFF
>-|-|TRBJ2-5|TRBV7-2
TGTGCCAGCAGCTTAGACAATTGGAGCGAGACCCAGTACTTC
CASSLDNWSETQYF
>-|TRBD1|TRBJ2-7|TRBV19
TGTGCCAGTAGTAATGGACAGGATCGTCAGTACTTC
CASSNGQDRQYF
>-|-|TRBJ2-3|TRBV5-1
TGCGCCAGCAGCCCCGGACACCCTAGCACAGATACGCAGTATTTT
CASSPGHPSTDTQYF
>-|-|TRBJ2-5|TRBV7-2
TGTGCCAGCAGCTTAGGATACTCCGTGATCGGGGAGACCCAGTACTTC
CASSLGYSVIGETQYF
>-|TRBD2|TRBJ2-1|TRBV5-1
TGCGCCAGCAGCTCCGGACTAGCGGGAGGGCCGGGCAATGAGCAGTTCTTC
CASSSGLAGGPGNEQFF
>-|-|TRBJ1-3|TRBV5-1
TGCGCCAGCAGCGATGGGGGACCGGGCTCTGGAAACACCATATATTTT
CASSDGGPGSGNTIYF
>-|-|TRBJ2-7|TRBV7-8
TGTGCCAGCAGCTTAGATTTCCAGAGGAGCTCCTACGAGCAGTACTTC
CASSLDFQRSSYEQYF
>-|TRBD2|TRBJ2-3|TRBV9
TGTGCCAGCAGCGTAGCCGCCGCGGAGCGGGAGGGGACAGATACGCAGTATTTT
CASSVAAAEREGTDTQYF
>-|-|TRBJ2-6|TRBV28
TGTGCCAGCAAAGGAGGGGCCAACGTCCTGACTTTC
CASKGGANVLTF
>-|-|TRBJ1-2|TRBV19
TGTGCCAGTAGTCCGCCACAGAAAAACTATGGCTACACCTTC
CASSPPQKNYGYTF
>-|-|TRBJ1-1|TRBV18
TGTGCCAGCTCACCACAGGGTCGGCCCGGGGACACTGAAGCTTTCTTT
CASSPQGRPGDTEAFF
>-|-|TRBJ2-3|TRBV6-5
TGTGCCAGCAGGGATACGACCGATACGCAGTATTTT
CASRDTTDTQYF
>-|TRBD1|TRBJ2-7|TRBV11-2
TGTGCCAGCAGCTTACGAACTATGTCGTCCGGGACAGAACTAAGGTACTTC
CASSLRTMSSGTELRYF
>once|-|TRBJ1-6|TRBV5-8
TGTGCCAGCAGAAGGAGACCTACCTATAATTCACCCCTCCACTTT
CASRRRPTYNSPLHF
>-|TRBD1|TRBJ2-2|TRBV7-3
TGTGCCAGCAGTCACAGGGGTACGGACACCGGGGAGCTGTTTTTT
CASSHRGTDTGELFF
>-|TRBD2|TRBJ2-5|TRBV19
TGTGCCAGTAGTATCTTAGCGGGCCCCCGGGTGACCCAGTACTTC
CASSILAGPRVTQYF
>-|-|TRBJ2-5|TRBV29-1
TGCAGCGTTGAAGATCGGTCGAGGACCCAGTACTTC
CSVEDRSRTQYF
>-|-|TRBJ2-7|TRBV5-4
TGTGCCAGCAGCTTGCCTAGCGCTTCCTACGAGCAGTACTTC
CASSLPSASYEQYF
>-|-|TRBJ1-1|TRBV7-2
TGTGCCAGCAGCTCCGTTATTGGGACTGAAGCTTTCTTT
CASSSVIGTEAFF
>-|-|TRBJ1-2|TRBV6-5
TGTGCCAGCAGATATGGGGGCAACTATGGCTACACCTTC
CASRYGGNYGYTF
>-|-|TRBJ1-1|TRBV6-5
TGTGCCAGCAGTTACTCTATGAACACTGAAGCTTTCTTT
CASSYSMNTEAFF
>-|-|TRBJ1-6|TRBV7-9
TGTGCCAGCAGCTCGCAAGAGAGCTCCTATAATTCACCCCTCCACTTT
CASSSQESSYNSPLHF
>-|-|TRBJ1-2|TRBV5-6
TGTGCCAGCAGCCCCCCGGGGGCCTCGGACTATGGCTACACCTTC
CASSPPGASDYGYTF
>-|-|TRBJ1-3|TRBV5-6
TGTGCCAGCAGCTTAAGGGGGGGCTCTGGAAACACCATATATTTT
CASSLRGGSGNTIYF
>-|-|TRBJ1-1|TRBV19
TGTGCCAGTAGTCTACGGGGGGCAGCTTTCTTT
CASSLRGAAFF
>-|-|TRBJ2-1|TRBV5-5
TGTGCCAGCAGCTGGATGAGTCGGGGCTACAATGAGCAGTTCTTC
CASSWMSRGYNEQFF
>-|-|TRBJ1-3|TRBV7-6
TGTGCCAGCAGCTTAGCCCAGACAGGTCGCTCTGGAAACACCATATATTTT
CASSLAQTGRSGNTIYF
>once|-|TRBJ2-1|TRBV9
TGTGCCAGCAGCGTAGACCCGCTCATCTCCTACAATGAGCAGTTCTTC
CASSVDPLISYNEQFF
>-|TRBD2|TRBJ2-7|TRBV5-1
TGCGCCAGCAGCCGGACTAGCGGGAACCGGGGGGAGCAGTACTTC
CASSRTSGNRGEQYF
>few|-|TRBJ1-1|TRBV28
TGTGCCAGCCGGGGGGCGATAAACACTGAAGCTTTCTTT
CASRGAINTEAFF
>-|TRBD1|TRBJ1-1|TRBV7-9
TGTGCCAGCAGCTTCCTGACAGGGGTGGCTGAAGCTTTCTTT
CASSFLTGVAEAFF
>-|-|TRBJ1-2|TRBV19
TGTGCCAGTAGTACCAGTCCGGGGTACTATGGCTACACCTTC
CASSTSPGYYGYTF
>-|-|TRBJ2-6|TRBV19
TGTGCCAGTAGCCAGGGTAGTGGGGCCAACGTCCTGACTTTC
CASSQGSGANVLTF
>-|TRBD1|TRBJ2-7|TRBV19
TGTGCCAGTAGTCTAAACCCTCAGGGGGCGCGGTACGAGCAGTACTTC
CASSLNPQGARYEQYF
>-|-|TRBJ1-3|TRBV5-4
TGTGCCAGCAGCTTGGCCGGGGCGGTCTCTGGAAACACCATATATTTT
CASSLAGAVSGNTIYF
>-|TRBD1|TRBJ2-1|TRBV11-2
TGTGCCAGCAGCTTCCCCCCGGGACAGGGGGTCAATGAGCAGTTCTTC
CASSFPPGQGVNEQFF
>-|TRBD2|TRBJ2-1|TRBV7-3
TGTGCCAGCAGCCCAGGGACTAGCGTCTACAATGAGCAGTTCTTC
CASSPGTSVYNEQFF